The 21 T cell receptor beta chains listed next were all sequenced from one sample in a study of PD-1 blockade in classical Hodgkin lymphoma. Sequencing used immunoSEQ multiplex PCR; TCRdb keeps in-frame clones, though not all of them. This table holds tens of thousands of clones, 80% found once. Documented time point: cycle 4 day 1 (C4D1), after 5 to 7 weeks of nivolumab. After autologous stem cell transplantation all patients relapsed, and prior brentuximab vedotin exposure differed between cohorts. Starting with thawed PBMCs, CD4+ T cells were purified by magnetic negative selection. Source: CD4+ T cells from blood, taken before the fourth cycle of nivolumab. The receptors were sampled from a human donor with classical Hodgkin lymphoma.

The chain carries TRBV30 and TRBJ1-5; possibly TRBD1 for D (5 bases). CDR1 is GTSNPN and CDR2 is SVGIG in the germline V gene (reference sequence). The ends were cut back, 0 bases at V and 5 bases at J, with 17 bases in the middle. This CDR3 comprises 16 residues. The CDR3 is CAWSVRAIREHQPQHF. The CDR3 nucleotides are TGTGCCTGGAGTGTACGGGCTATCAGGGAACATCAGCCCCAGCATTTT.

This clone was observed a few times. J is TRBJ2-1 and V is TRBV6-1; 9 bases fit TRBD1. Trimming took 7 bases from V and 7 from J; bases not matched to a gene: 11. The CDR3 consists of 15 residues. CDR1 is MNHNS, CDR2 SASEGT, per germline. CDR3 in amino acids: CASTGQGGYGNEQFF. The CDR3 DNA reads as TGTGCCAGCACGGGACAGGGAGGTTACGGGAATGAGCAGTTCTTC.

This rearrangement joins TRBV5-1 to TRBJ2-7; D may be TRBD1 or TRBD2 (5 bases each). The CDR3 extends over 14 amino acids. Germline CDR1 reads SGHRS; CDR2 reads YFSETQ. V was pared by 5 bases and J by 0 bases, with 12 bases between. CDR3 sequence: CASSSRDGSYEQYF. The DNA of the CDR3 is TGCGCCAGCAGTTCAAGGGACGGCTCCTACGAGCAGTACTTC.

Turning to this clone: A read error may account for a junction end that differs from germline. The same CDR3 can be traced to other DNA sequences in this sample. V is TRBV4-2 and J is TRBJ2-3, with D perhaps TRBD1 or TRBD2 (6 bases each). The V gene's germline CDR1 is LGHNA and CDR2 YNFKEQ. The CDR3 contains 18 residues. The CDR3 DNA follows: TGTGCCAGCAGCCTGCAAGGGGGTAGTGATACTAGCACAGATACGCAATATTTT. The encoded protein is CASSLQGGSDTSTDTQYF.

The rearrangement links TRBV4-3 to TRBJ2-7; 10 positions agree with TRBD1. This CDR3 is built from 16 residues. Germline loops: CDR1 LGHNA, CDR2 YSLEER. J gave up 1 base and V 2 bases, and 5 bases lay outside the gene matches. The CDR3 DNA sequence: TGCGCCAGCAGCCAACATCCGGGACAGGGGTCCTACGAGCAGTACTTC. This translates into CASSQHPGQGSYEQYF.

V is TRBV10-3 and J is TRBJ2-6, with D possibly TRBD2 on 6 matching bases. The V end was cut by 2 bases, the J end by 1 base, with 12 bases between. This CDR3 has 17 amino acids. The V gene's germline CDR1 is ENHRY and CDR2 SYGVKD. The CDR3 DNA follows: TGTGCCATCAGTGAGACCGAACGGGGGTCTGGGGCCAACGTCCTGACTTTC. As protein: CAISETERGSGANVLTF.

The sample holds a few counts of this clone. The chain has TRBV7-3 and TRBJ2-5; D not resolved. Germline V gene sequence: CDR1 SGHTA, CDR2 FQGTGA. The CDR3 totals 13 residues. V was pared by 2 bases and J by 2 bases, with 6 bases between. The CDR3 sequence is CASSLYGQETQYF. In nucleotides, the CDR3 is TGTGCCAGCAGCTTATACGGACAAGAGACCCAGTACTTC.

The chain links TRBV15 to TRBJ2-5, with 16 bases matching TRBD2. V shed 1 base, J shed 4 bases, and the junction held 6 bases outside the gene matches. Germline V CDR1 and CDR2: LNHNV, YYDKDF (reference sequence). There are 18 residues in the CDR3. For the CDR3, the DNA is TGTGCCACCAGCAGAGTGGGGACTAGCGGGGGGGCAGGAGAGACCCAGTACTTC. Its protein is CATSRVGTSGGAGETQYF. Together with reference TRBV15 and TRBJ2-5, the CDR3 gives the full variable domain: DAMVIQNPRYQVTQFGKPVTLSCSQTLNHNVMYWYQQKSSQAPKLLFHYYDKDFNNEADTPDNFQSRRPNTSFCFLDIRSPGLGDTAMYLCATSRVGTSGGAGETQYFGPGTRLLVL.

The chain carries TRBV7-8 and TRBJ2-1; the match to TRBD1 covers 7 bases. From germline, CDR1 is SGHVS and CDR2 FQNEAQ. The CDR3 is 12 amino acids. V was pared by 2 bases and J by 10 bases, with 2 bases of the junction left unmatched. CDR3 sequence: CASSLQGEEQFF. For the CDR3, the DNA is TGTGCCAGCAGCTTACAGGGGGAAGAGCAGTTCTTC.

By share, this clone counts as medium-sized. The chain recombines TRBV5-1 with TRBJ1-6; D gene unclear. The CDR3 covers 13 residues. Germline lookup yields CDR1 SGHRS and CDR2 YFSETQ. V gave up 0 bases and J gave up 7 bases, with 5 bases separating them. As DNA, the CDR3 is TGCGCCAGCAGCTTGGACAGAAATTCACCCCTCCACTTT. Residues: CASSLDRNSPLHF.

The chain employs TRBV4-2 and TRBJ2-7, with 10 bases that match TRBD2. CDR1 and CDR2 (germline): LGHNA, YNFKEQ. V gave up 4 bases and J gave up 0 bases; unmatched junction bases: 9. The CDR3 runs 17 residues. CDR3 sequence (DNA): TGTGCCAGCAGCCCCTTTTCCGGGACTAGCGACTCCTACGAGCAGTACTTC. Its translation is CASSPFSGTSDSYEQYF.

CDR3 protein: CASSQGGNTGELFF. The CDR3 region has the DNA TGTGCCAGCAGCCAAGGGGGTAACACCGGGGAGCTGTTTTTT. The V gene is TRBV6-5, the J gene TRBJ2-2, with D perhaps TRBD1 (6 bases). Germline V gives CDR1 MNHEY, CDR2 SVGAGI. The length of the CDR3 is 14 residues. V was trimmed by 6 bases and J by 2 bases, leaving 10 bases between them.

The chain joins TRBV9 to TRBJ1-6; a possible D gene is TRBD1 (5 bases). Trimming left V 0 bases short and J 10 bases short, with 11 bases between. CDR1 and CDR2 (germline): SGDLS, YYNGEE. The CDR3 is made up of 14 amino acids. As DNA, the CDR3 is TGTGCCAGCAGCGTAGCTCAGGGCGACTCACCCCTCCACTTT. Translation: CASSVAQGDSPLHF.

The CDR3 nucleotides are TGTGCCAGCTCACCCGGGCTAGGGGGGGAGTACAATGAGCAGTTCTTC. It translates to CASSPGLGGEYNEQFF. This sequence joins TRBV18 and TRBJ2-1, with D perhaps matching TRBD2 (7 bases). Germline V gives CDR1 KGHSH, CDR2 LQKENI. The CDR3 is 16 amino acids. The V gene lost 3 bases and the J gene lost 4 bases, with 16 bases spanning the gap.

The chain has TRBV19 and TRBJ2-3; TRBD2 agrees at 12 bases. This CDR3 comprises 15 residues. In germline, CDR1 is LNHDA, CDR2 SQIVND (reference sequence). Germline trimming cut 7 bases from V and 9 bases from J; bases unmatched to any gene: 11. CDR3 nucleotide sequence: TGTGCCAGTACCATGGAGACTAGCGGGGGAGGGACGCAGTATTTT. Protein sequence: CASTMETSGGGTQYF.

V usage is TRBV4-3 and J usage is TRBJ2-2, with a tentative D call TRBD1 (5 bases). This CDR3 contains 17 residues. Germline V CDR1 and CDR2: LGHNA, YSLEER. Trimming shortened V by 0 bases and J by 2 bases, and 13 bases separated the two germline ends. CDR3 sequence reads: CASSQDRTLTNTGELFF. The CDR3 DNA reads as TGCGCCAGCAGCCAAGATCGGACACTAACTAACACCGGGGAGCTGTTTTTT.

This chain joins TRBV7-2 and TRBJ1-2; tentatively, D is TRBD1 (5 bases). V was trimmed by 3 bases and J by 7 bases, leaving 18 bases between them. Germline V gene sequence: CDR1 SGHTA, CDR2 FQGNSA. This CDR3 is 15 amino acids long. The DNA for the CDR3 is TGTGCCAGCAGCTTCAGACAGACTTCTCCTGTTGGCTACACCTTC. Translating gives CASSFRQTSPVGYTF. Full variable domain (outside the CDR3, taken from reference TRBV7-2 and TRBJ1-2): GAGVSQSPSNKVTEKGKDVELRCDPISGHTALYWYRQSLGQGLEFLIYFQGNSAPDKSGLPSDRFSAERTGGSVSTLTIQRTQQEDSAVYLCASSFRQTSPVGYTFGSGTRLTVV.

This chain connects TRBV19 to TRBJ1-1; D might be TRBD1 (5 bases). Trimming removed 7 bases at V and 10 bases at J, with 16 bases between. The CDR3 length is 12 residues. CDR1 and CDR2 from the germline V gene are LNHDA and SQIVND (reference sequence). CDR3 nucleotide sequence: TGTGCCAGTAATCTAGGGCCGGGGGGAGCTTTCTTT. It yields the protein CASNLGPGGAFF.

This chain links TRBV6-5 with TRBJ1-2, with a tentative D call TRBD1 (6 bases). From germline, CDR1 is MNHEY and CDR2 SVGAGI. V dropped 5 bases and J dropped 5 bases, with 9 bases sitting between them. This CDR3 is built from 12 residues. This chain's CDR3 is CASSLQGYGYTF. DNA of the CDR3: TGTGCCAGCAGTCTACAGGGTTATGGCTACACCTTC.

This rearrangement joins TRBV5-4 to TRBJ1-2; 9 bases map to TRBD1. Per germline, CDR1 SGHNT and CDR2 YYREEE (reference sequence). The V segment lost 3 bases and the J segment 10 bases; nucleotides outside the gene matches: 7. The CDR3 runs to 13 residues. CDR3 DNA sequence: TGTGCCAGCAGCTCGGACAGGGGAGAGGCCTACACCTTC. It specifies CASSSDRGEAYTF.

This clone was found a few times. J is TRBJ1-2 and V is TRBV28; no definite D call. Trimming shortened V by 3 bases and J by 3 bases, and 11 bases separated the two germline ends. The germline V gene has CDR1 MDHEN and CDR2 SYDVKM. The CDR3 has 14 residues. Written as DNA, the CDR3 is TGTGCCAGCAGTTTGGTGGAGGGCCACTATGGCTACACCTTC. Encoded protein: CASSLVEGHYGYTF.